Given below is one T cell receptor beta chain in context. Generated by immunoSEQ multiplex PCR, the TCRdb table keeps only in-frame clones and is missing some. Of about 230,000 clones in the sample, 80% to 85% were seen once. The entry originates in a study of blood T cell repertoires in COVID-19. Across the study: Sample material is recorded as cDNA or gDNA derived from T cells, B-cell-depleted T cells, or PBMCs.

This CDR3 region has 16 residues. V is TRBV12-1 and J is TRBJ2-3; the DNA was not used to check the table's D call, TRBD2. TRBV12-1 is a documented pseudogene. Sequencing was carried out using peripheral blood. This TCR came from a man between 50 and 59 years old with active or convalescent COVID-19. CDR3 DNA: TGTGCCAGCAGCTACTCCCGTAGCTGCCGCACAGATACGCAGTATTTT. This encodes CASSYSRSCRTDTQYF.